A single sample gave rise to the 20 T cell receptor beta chains below, sequenced in a study of neoadjuvant nivolumab and ipilimumab in lung cancer. This table comes from immunoSEQ multiplex PCR, and its TCRdb copy is limited to in-frame clones, with some not included. The sample holds about 38,000 clones, roughly nine tenths seen once. The sample in question was peripheral blood, obtained before neoadjuvant nivolumab, alone or with ipilimumab. Receptor source: an adult with non-small cell lung cancer.

This sequence joins TRBV5-1 and TRBJ2-1; 13 nucleotides align to TRBD2. The V gene end was trimmed by 6 bases and the J gene end by 6 bases; junction bases not matched to a gene: 15. The germline V gene encodes CDR1 SGHRS and CDR2 YFSETQ. This CDR3 contains 18 residues. The CDR3 region has the DNA TGCGCCAGCACATCGCCACCGGGACTAGCGGGGTGGTCCAATGAGCAGTTCTTC. It specifies CASTSPPGLAGWSNEQFF.

The chain joins TRBV6-6 to TRBJ1-4, with D uncertain. Germline V lookup: CDR1 MNHNY, CDR2 SVGAGI (reference sequence). Trimming stripped 7 bases from V and 3 bases from J, with 12 bases between. The CDR3 sequence is 14 residues long. CDR3 sequence reads: CASTQRGANEKLFF. The CDR3, as DNA: TGTGCCAGCACCCAGCGGGGTGCTAATGAAAAACTGTTTTTT.

The rearrangement uses TRBV27 and TRBJ1-1, with 7 bases identical to TRBD1. V lost 5 bases and J lost 8; bases outside the gene matches: 5. Germline CDR1 reads MNHEY; CDR2 reads SMNVEV (reference sequence). The CDR3 has 12 amino acids. The DNA for the CDR3 is TGTGCCAGCAGTCCTACAGGGGTCGAAGCTTTCTTT. Protein product: CASSPTGVEAFF.

The chain recombines TRBV2 with TRBJ2-3, with D possibly being TRBD1 or TRBD2 (5 bases each). The CDR3 contains 13 residues. Trimming cost V 6 bases and J 6 bases, with 13 bases left between them. Germline V gives CDR1 SNHLY, CDR2 FYNNEI. This chain's CDR3 is CASSARGQDTQYF. The CDR3 DNA reads as TGTGCCAGCAGCGCGAGGGGTCAGGATACGCAGTATTTT.

This sequence joins TRBV6-1 and TRBJ1-1; TRBD1 is a possible D gene (5 bases). CDR3 length: 13 residues. Trimming stripped 4 bases from V and 1 base from J, with 7 bases between. CDR1 MNHNS and CDR2 SASEGT come from the germline V gene. CDR3 amino acids: CASSGQGNTEAFF. In nucleotides, the CDR3 is TGTGCCAGCAGTGGTCAGGGGAACACTGAAGCTTTCTTT.

The J gene is TRBJ2-7, the V gene TRBV9; 8 bases are shared with TRBD2. In germline, CDR1 is SGDLS, CDR2 YYNGEE. Trimming removed 3 bases from V and 2 bases from J; junction bases left unmatched: 16. The length of the CDR3 is 18 residues. The CDR3 spells CASSAAVSGRWGTYEQYF. The CDR3 DNA follows: TGTGCCAGCAGCGCCGCAGTCAGCGGGAGATGGGGGACCTACGAGCAGTACTTC.

The sample holds a few counts of this clone. The chain links TRBV27 to TRBJ1-2; D remains ambiguous. Trimming removed 2 bases from V and 2 bases from J, with 6 bases in between. CDR3 length: 13 residues. CDR1 and CDR2 (germline): MNHEY, SMNVEV (reference sequence). The CDR3 sequence: CASSLRANYGYTF. Written as DNA, the CDR3 is TGTGCCAGCAGTTTACGGGCAAACTATGGCTACACCTTC.

The chain couples TRBV7-2 to TRBJ1-4, with D uncertain. CDR1 is SGHTA, CDR2 FQGNSA, per germline. The CDR3 is 15 amino acids. V gave up 1 base and J gave up 6 bases, with 12 bases separating them. The CDR3 DNA sequence: TGTGCCAGCAGCTTAGGGGAGATAGGCTATGAAAAACTGTTTTTT. It translates to CASSLGEIGYEKLFF.

This chain joins TRBV6-5 and TRBJ1-1; TRBD1 agrees at 7 bases. The CDR3 contains 16 residues. Germline CDR1 and CDR2: MNHEY and SVGAGI. V lost 4 bases and J lost 1; bases outside the gene matches: 9. CDR3 bases: TGTGCCAGCAGTTCGACAGGGACCGTGGGGAACACTGAAGCTTTCTTT. This translates into CASSSTGTVGNTEAFF.

The chain has TRBV7-9 and TRBJ2-7, with TRBD2 matching 12 bases. Per the germline V gene, CDR1 is SEHNR and CDR2 is FQNEAQ (reference sequence). Germline trimming cut 3 bases from V and 1 base from J; bases unmatched to any gene: 4. This CDR3 comprises 16 residues. CDR3 in DNA: TGTGCCAGCAGCTTGACGACTAGCGGGAGATCCTACGAGCAGTACTTC. Translating it yields CASSLTTSGRSYEQYF.

The chain has TRBV30 and TRBJ1-2; 7 bases align to TRBD1. The CDR3 has 13 amino acids. With 4 bases clipped from V and 8 bases from J, the junction kept 10 bases outside the gene matches. CDR1 GTSNPN and CDR2 SVGIG come from the germline V gene (reference sequence). The DNA of the CDR3 is TGTGCCTGGACCGGAGGAGGGGGCCGGGGCTACACCTTC. Its protein product is CAWTGGGGRGYTF.

This rearrangement joins TRBV5-6 to TRBJ1-2; the D gene is possibly TRBD1 (6 bases). Looked up from germline, CDR1 is SGHDT and CDR2 is YYEEEE. This CDR3 is 16 amino acids long. Trimming took off 0 bases at V and 2 bases at J, with 14 bases between the two ends. The DNA of the CDR3 is TGTGCCAGCAGCTTGGGTTACAGGGACGGCAACTATGGCTACACCTTC. It translates to CASSLGYRDGNYGYTF.

The rearrangement uses TRBV11-2 and TRBJ2-5, with D possibly being TRBD1 or TRBD2 (5 bases each). Deletions cut 4 bases from V and 5 bases from J, with 17 bases between. This CDR3 region has 15 residues. In germline, CDR1 is SGHAT, CDR2 FQNNGV. CDR3 in DNA: TGTGCCAGCAGCTCCCCAGGGCGACGAGGGGAGACCCAGTACTTC. Its protein product is CASSSPGRRGETQYF. The whole variable domain, remainder taken from reference TRBV11-2 and TRBJ2-5, is EAGVAQSPRYKIIEKRQSVAFWCNPISGHATLYWYQQILGQGPKLLIQFQNNGVVDDSQLPKDRFSAERLKGVDSTLKIQPAKLEDSAVYLCASSSPGRRGETQYFGPGTRLLVL.

A few counts support this clone. This chain connects TRBV7-2 to TRBJ2-5; D tentatively reads TRBD1 or TRBD2 (5 bases each). Germline lookup yields CDR1 SGHTA and CDR2 FQGNSA. V was cut by 6 bases and J by 7 bases, with 15 bases left in between. The CDR3 contains 13 residues. The CDR3 reads CASSWARDGTQYF. In DNA, the CDR3 is TGTGCCAGCAGTTGGGCCAGGGACGGGACCCAGTACTTC.

The V and J genes are TRBV6-1 and TRBJ1-1; no definite D call. Germline V lookup: CDR1 MNHNS, CDR2 SASEGT. Trimming shortened V by 3 bases and J by 3 bases, and 2 bases separated the two germline ends. The CDR3 totals 11 residues. The DNA of the CDR3 is TGTGCCAGCAGTGATTACACTGAAGCTTTCTTT. Its protein product is CASSDYTEAFF.

The V and J genes are TRBV20-1 and TRBJ2-7; a possible D gene is TRBD1 (5 bases). The CDR3 loop spans 11 amino acids. The germline gives CDR1 DFQATT, CDR2 SNEGSKA (reference sequence). CDR3 sequence (DNA): TGCAGCGGTGACAGCAACTACGAGCAGTACTTC. Translated: CSGDSNYEQYF.

The gene calls are TRBV18 and TRBJ2-2, with 8 positions matching TRBD1. With 4 bases clipped from V and 0 bases from J, the junction kept 4 bases outside the gene matches. The germline V gene encodes CDR1 KGHSH and CDR2 LQKENI. This CDR3 has 16 residues. The CDR3 DNA sequence: TGTGCCAGCTCACAGAAGGACAGGGCGAACACCGGGGAGCTGTTTTTT. It translates to CASSQKDRANTGELFF.

The V gene is TRBV5-6, the J gene TRBJ2-7, with 10 bases identical to TRBD2. The CDR3 covers 17 residues. V was pared by 0 bases and J by 3 bases, with 9 bases of the junction left unmatched. Germline V gene sequence: CDR1 SGHDT, CDR2 YYEEEE. The CDR3 DNA sequence: TGTGCCAGCAGCTTGGGTGCAGCGGGAGGGCCCCTCTACGAGCAGTACTTC. Its translation: CASSLGAAGGPLYEQYF.

The chain is built from TRBV7-9 and TRBJ2-1; D is undetermined. Germline loops: CDR1 SEHNR, CDR2 FQNEAQ (reference sequence). V lost 2 bases, J lost 8 bases, and 7 bases lay in between. The CDR3 runs 12 residues. The CDR3 loop reads CASSLNSDEQFF. CDR3 DNA: TGTGCCAGCAGCTTAAACTCGGATGAGCAGTTCTTC.

This chain uses TRBV7-2 with TRBJ2-7; 7 nucleotides match TRBD1. Germline V gene sequence: CDR1 SGHTA, CDR2 FQGNSA. This CDR3 has 16 amino acids. J was trimmed by 4 bases and V by 8 bases; bases with no gene match: 17. CDR3 sequence (DNA): TGTGCCAGCGGTACCGAGGGGGCCCCCTTACAATACGAGCAGTACTTC. This gives the protein CASGTEGAPLQYEQYF. The variable domain in full, completed from reference TRBV7-2 and TRBJ2-7, reads GAGVSQSPSNKVTEKGKDVELRCDPISGHTALYWYRQSLGQGLEFLIYFQGNSAPDKSGLPSDRFSAERTGGSVSTLTIQRTQQEDSAVYLCASGTEGAPLQYEQYFGPGTRLTVT.